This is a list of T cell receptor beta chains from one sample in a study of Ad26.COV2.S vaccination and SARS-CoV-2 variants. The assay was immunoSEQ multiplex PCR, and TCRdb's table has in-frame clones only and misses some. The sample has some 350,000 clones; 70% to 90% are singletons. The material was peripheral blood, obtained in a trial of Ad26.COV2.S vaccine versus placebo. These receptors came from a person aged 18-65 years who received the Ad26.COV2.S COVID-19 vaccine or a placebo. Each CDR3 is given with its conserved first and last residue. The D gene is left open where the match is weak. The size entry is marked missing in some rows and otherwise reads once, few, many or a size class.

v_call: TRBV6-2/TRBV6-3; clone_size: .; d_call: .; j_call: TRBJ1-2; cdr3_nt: TGTGCCAGCAGCCGCCCTTCGGACGTTCTAGGAGCTAACTATGGCTACACCTTC; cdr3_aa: CASSRPSDVLGANYGYTF
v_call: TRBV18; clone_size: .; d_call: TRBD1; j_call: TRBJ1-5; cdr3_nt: TGTGCCAGCTCAGAAACAGGGGATTACGGCAATCAGCCCCAGCATTTT; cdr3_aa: CASSETGDYGNQPQHF
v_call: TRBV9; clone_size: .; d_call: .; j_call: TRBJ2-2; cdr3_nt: TGTGCCAGCAGCGAGAGGGCTTTCGGGGAGCTGTTTTTT; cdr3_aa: CASSERAFGELFF
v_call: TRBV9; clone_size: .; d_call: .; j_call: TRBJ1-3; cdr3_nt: TGTGCCAGCAGCGTAGAGGCTCCTGGGAACACCATATATTTT; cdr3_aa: CASSVEAPGNTIYF
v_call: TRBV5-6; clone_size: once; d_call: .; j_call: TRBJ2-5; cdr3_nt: TGTGCCAGCAGCCGGCGGCGGGGAATATTACGTGAGACCCAGTACTTC; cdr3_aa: CASSRRRGILRETQYF
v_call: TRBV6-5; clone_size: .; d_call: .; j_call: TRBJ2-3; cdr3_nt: TGTGCCAGCAGTTCCTGGGGGGAGGTGACAGATACGCAGTATTTT; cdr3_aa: CASSSWGEVTDTQYF
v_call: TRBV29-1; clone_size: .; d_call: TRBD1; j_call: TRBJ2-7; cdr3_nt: TGCAGCGTTGTGACAGGGATGAACGAGCAGTACTTC; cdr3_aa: CSVVTGMNEQYF
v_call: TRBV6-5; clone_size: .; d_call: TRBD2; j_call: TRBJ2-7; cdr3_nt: TGTGCCAGCAGTTACGATACTAGCGGGAGCTACGAGCAGTACTTC; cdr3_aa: CASSYDTSGSYEQYF
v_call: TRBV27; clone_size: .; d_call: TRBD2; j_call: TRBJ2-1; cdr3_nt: TGTGCCAGCAGTTTATCAATCCTTAGCGGGAGTACAAGGTCCTACAATGAGCAGTTCTTC; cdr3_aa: CASSLSILSGSTRSYNEQFF
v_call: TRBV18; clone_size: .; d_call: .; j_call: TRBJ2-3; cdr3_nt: TGTGCCAGCTCACCACCGCAAGGGGGAGAGGGCACGCAGTATTTT; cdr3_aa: CASSPPQGGEGTQYF
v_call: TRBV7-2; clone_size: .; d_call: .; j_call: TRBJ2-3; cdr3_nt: TGTGCCAGCAGCTTAGGGCAGCTCATTCTCACAGATACGCAGTATTTT; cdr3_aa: CASSLGQLILTDTQYF
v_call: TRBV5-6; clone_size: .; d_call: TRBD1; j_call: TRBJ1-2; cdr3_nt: TGTGCCAGCAGCCCCGCCGGGACAGGCAATGGCTACACCTTC; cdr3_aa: CASSPAGTGNGYTF
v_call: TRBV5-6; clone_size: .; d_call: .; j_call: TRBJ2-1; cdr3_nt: TGTGCCAGCAGCTTTAGGCTGGCGGGTTCACACAATGAGCAGTTCTTC; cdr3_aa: CASSFRLAGSHNEQFF
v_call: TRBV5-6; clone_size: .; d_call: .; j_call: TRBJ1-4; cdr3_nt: TGTGCCAGCAGCCCCTACAGGGAGGTATTTGCAACTAATGAAAAACTGTTTTTT; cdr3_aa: CASSPYREVFATNEKLFF
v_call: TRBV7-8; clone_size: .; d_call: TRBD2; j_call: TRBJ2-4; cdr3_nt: TGTGCCAGCAGCCCAAACTCCGGGACTAGCGGACGAGGGAACATTCAGTACTTC; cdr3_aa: CASSPNSGTSGRGNIQYF
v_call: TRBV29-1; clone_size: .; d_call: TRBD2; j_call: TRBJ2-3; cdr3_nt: TGCAGCGTTGAAATGATTAGCCTTAGCGGGGGGTCCACAGATACGCAGTATTTT; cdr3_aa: CSVEMISLSGGSTDTQYF
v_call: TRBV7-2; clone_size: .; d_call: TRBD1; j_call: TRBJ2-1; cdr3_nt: TGTGCCAGCAGACCGGGACAGGGGGCCTACAATGAGCAGTTCTTC; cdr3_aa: CASRPGQGAYNEQFF
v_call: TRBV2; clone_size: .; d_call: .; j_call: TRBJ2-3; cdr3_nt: TGTGCCAGCAGTGAAAGTCGGGACGGAACAGATACGCAGTATTTT; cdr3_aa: CASSESRDGTDTQYF
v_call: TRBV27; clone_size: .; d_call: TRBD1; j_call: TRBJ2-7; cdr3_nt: TGTGCCAGCAGTCGGCCGGGACAGGGCTACGAGCAGTACTTC; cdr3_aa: CASSRPGQGYEQYF
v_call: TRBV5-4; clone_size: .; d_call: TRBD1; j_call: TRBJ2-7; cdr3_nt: TGTGCCAGCAGCTTGGTGACAGGGACCTACGAGCAGTACTTC; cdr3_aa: CASSLVTGTYEQYF
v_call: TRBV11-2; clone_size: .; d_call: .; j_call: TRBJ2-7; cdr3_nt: TGTGCCAGCAGCTTAATCCGGGTCGGGGAGCAGTACTTC; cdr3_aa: CASSLIRVGEQYF
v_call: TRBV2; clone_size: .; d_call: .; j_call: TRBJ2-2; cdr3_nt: TGTGCCAGCACGGGGTATGGGGAGCTGTTTTTT; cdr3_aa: CASTGYGELFF